A selection of T cell receptor beta chains follows, all from one sample in a study of OX40 agonist ivuxolimab in advanced cancers. The repertoire was sequenced with immunoSEQ multiplex PCR; TCRdb's copy has only in-frame clones and lacks some. The sample contains 90,000 to 120,000 clones, roughly 90% of which appear only once. Material: CD4+ or CD8+ T cells sorted from blood, obtained in a trial of the OX40 agonist ivuxolimab. All receptors derive from an adult with an advanced solid tumor such as melanoma, head and neck, liver or kidney cancer. Both conserved end residues are part of each CDR3. D genes are given only for firm matches.

D,length,J,V,CDR3
TRBD2,15,TRBJ2-1,TRBV5-1,CASSPGLAGAYEQFF
.,18,TRBJ2-1,TRBV14,CASSQGLGLVGSYNEQFF
.,15,TRBJ1-4,TRBV15,CATTRGFGSNEKLFF
TRBD1,14,TRBJ1-1,TRBV2,CANPGQGGGTEAFF
TRBD1,16,TRBJ2-3,TRBV10-1,CASSPRTGAGTDTQYF
TRBD1,15,TRBJ1-1,TRBV5-1,CASSLAVDRGTEAFF
.,15,TRBJ2-5,TRBV27,CASRSPGGNQETQYF
TRBD1,13,TRBJ1-2,TRBV5-8,CASSSRDRAGYTF
.,16,TRBJ1-5,TRBV7-8,CASSSGASGGNQPQHF
.,15,TRBJ2-3,TRBV6-5,CASSATGMGTDTQYF
.,14,TRBJ1-2,TRBV5-1,CASSFSPGGYGYTF
.,13,TRBJ2-2,TRBV5-1,CASSSGRTGELFF
.,13,TRBJ2-7,TRBV9,CASGMGGSYEQYF
TRBD1,16,TRBJ1-1,TRBV10-3,CAISESPSGGNTEAFF
TRBD1,17,TRBJ2-4,TRBV11-2,CASSPGGGRVAKNIQYF
TRBD2,16,TRBJ2-3,TRBV7-3,CASSSSTSGVSDTQYF
.,13,TRBJ1-2,TRBV30,CAWNGHLTSGYTF
.,13,TRBJ1-2,TRBV2,CASSEALPYGYTF
TRBD1,15,TRBJ1-5,TRBV7-8,CASSSGTGFWQPQHF
.,14,TRBJ1-2,TRBV27,CASSLSNGGYGYTF
TRBD1,15,TRBJ1-2,TRBV7-9,CASSYAGGSDYGYTF
TRBD2,17,TRBJ2-5,TRBV7-6,CASSPLAGGDRQETQYF
.,13,TRBJ1-1,TRBV5-1,CASSRVLDTEAFF
.,15,TRBJ2-5,TRBV10-1,CASSESMGLGETQYF
.,13,TRBJ2-5,TRBV7-7,CASSRAKGETQYF
TRBD1,13,TRBJ2-5,TRBV6-1,CASRPTGQETQYF
TRBD1,17,TRBJ1-1,TRBV7-9,CASSSRQTGDRNTEAFF
.,15,TRBJ1-3,TRBV2,CASTSRGFSGNTIYF
.,11,TRBJ2-2,TRBV6-1,CASRYSGELFF
TRBD2,15,TRBJ2-5,TRBV19,CASSSGLAGTETQYF
.,16,TRBJ2-2,TRBV2,CASSRGQQGNTGELFF
.,15,TRBJ1-6,TRBV6-1,CASSPSRTYNSPLHF
.,15,TRBJ2-7,TRBV5-1,CASSLATGDYYEQYF
TRBD2,17,TRBJ2-1,TRBV6-1,CASSEMPTSGGANEQFF
.,14,TRBJ1-2,TRBV6-1,CASSDRESIYGYTF
.,14,TRBJ2-7,TRBV11-2,CASSSKRLLYEQYF
.,15,TRBJ1-2,TRBV15,CATSREPGSKDGYTF
TRBD1,16,TRBJ1-2,TRBV27,CASSPRGDRANYGYTF
.,14,TRBJ1-5,TRBV2,CASTQRGTNQPQHF
TRBD1,15,TRBJ1-2,TRBV5-4,CASSSRTGGSYGYTF
.,17,TRBJ1-2,TRBV6-4,CASSECSIRSVDYGYTF
.,14,TRBJ2-5,TRBV5-1,CASSFRIQGETQYF
TRBD1,14,TRBJ1-1,TRBV6-5,CASSYSGQDTEAFF
.,12,TRBJ2-5,TRBV7-9,CASSLGQGTQYF
.,12,TRBJ2-2,TRBV14,CASSQFTGELFF
.,14,TRBJ1-4,TRBV11-2,CASSLEGGQEKLFF